This T cell receptor (beta chain) comes out of a study of CD8 T cells in ankylosing spondylitis. The V gene's germline CDR1 is ENHRY and CDR2 SYGVKD. This CDR3 has 14 residues. The junction had 10 bases not matched to a gene; V was cut back by 10 bases and J by 5 bases. TCRdb reanalysed the 5' RACE reads using MiXCR and keeps one entry per CDR3 protein. Of 25,000 to 35,000 distinct CDR3 sequences listed, 7.2% are singletons. This clonotype was counted ten times or more. Sequencing input: blood, either unsorted or a sorted T cell fraction (not recorded which). The chain combines TRBV10-3 with TRBJ2-5; TRBD2 aligns across 10 bases. The sequence was collected from a male donor with ankylosing spondylitis or in good health (not recorded which). In DNA form, the CDR3 reads TGTGCCACAGTTGATTCTAGCGGGAGTGAGACCCAGTACTTC. It yields the protein CATVDSSGSETQYF.